The next 2 T cell receptor beta chains were all read from a single sample in a study of blood T cell repertoires in COVID-19 (TCRdb year 2020). Library prep was done by the immunoSEQ multiplex PCR assay. The table was pulled from immuneACCESS by TCRdb, which kept in-frame rearrangements only. Such tables lose some clones; where checked, under half of the loss comes from unresolved V genes, and the rest has no known cause. Across this sample there are over 200,000 clones, with less than 90% seen only once. The top ten hold 1.9% of the sample. Sequenced input: peripheral blood. The receptors were sampled from a man aged 40-55 years with active or convalescent COVID-19.

The rearrangement links TRBV18 to TRBJ2-4; D is unresolved. Germline-derived CDR1 and CDR2 are KGHSH and LQKENI. V was cut by 0 bases and J by 3 bases, with 9 bases left in between. This CDR3 comprises 15 residues. The DNA of the CDR3 is TGTGCCAGCTCACCACCGGCAGGCCTCAAAAACATTCAGTACTTC. This gives the protein CASSPPAGLKNIQYF. The full variable domain, its missing parts supplied by reference TRBV18 and TRBJ2-4, is NAGVMQNPRHLVRRRGQEARLRCSPMKGHSHVYWYRQLPEEGLKFMVYLQKENIIDESGMPKERFSAEFPKEGPSILRIQQVVRGDSAAYFCASSPPAGLKNIQYFGAGTRLSVL.

V and J are TRBV28 and TRBJ2-7; 8 nucleotides agree with TRBD1. V shed 1 base and J 2 bases; nucleotides not matched to a gene: 1. There are 14 residues in the CDR3. Per the germline V gene, CDR1 is MDHEN and CDR2 is SYDVKM. The CDR3 is CASSLSGGAYEQYF. The CDR3 region has the DNA TGTGCCAGCAGTTTATCAGGGGGCGCCTACGAGCAGTACTTC.